These 22 T cell receptor beta chains share one sample of origin, sequenced in a study of blood T cell repertoires in COVID-19. Sequencing was performed with immunoSEQ multiplex PCR; in TCRdb, only in-frame clones are kept and a portion is missing. The table has roughly 220,000 clones, about nine tenths seen once; the top ten hold roughly 3.4%. The sequenced sample consisted of PBMCs or T cells enriched from blood (not recorded which). The receptors here all came from a woman aged 40 to 50 with acute COVID-19.

This clone turned up a few times. This chain connects TRBV30 to TRBJ1-5; TRBD1 is a possible D gene (5 bases). The CDR3 covers 16 residues. Germline assignment: CDR1 GTSNPN and CDR2 SVGIG (reference sequence). V was clipped by 0 bases and J by 2 bases, with 14 bases between them. The CDR3 loop is CAWSVPGQGGNQPQHF. CDR3 DNA sequence: TGTGCCTGGAGTGTACCAGGGCAAGGGGGCAATCAGCCCCAGCATTTT. The variable domain in full, with the rest retrieved from reference TRBV30 and TRBJ1-5, is SQTIHQWPATLVQPVGSPLSLECTVEGTSNPNLYWYRQAAGRGLQLLFYSVGIGQISSEVPQNLSASRPQDRQFILSSKKLLLSDSGFYLCAWSVPGQGGNQPQHFGDGTRLSIL.

This sequence joins TRBV7-6 and TRBJ2-2; 8 positions match TRBD2. Germline CDR1 reads SGHVS; CDR2 reads FNYEAQ. V shed 2 bases and J 4 bases; nucleotides not matched to a gene: 9. The CDR3 has 17 amino acids. The DNA for the CDR3 is TGTGCCAGCAGCTTAAGCCCGGGGGGGCGAGGCACCGGGGAGCTGTTTTTT. It codes for CASSLSPGGRGTGELFF.

This chain joins TRBV6-1 and TRBJ2-6; 12 bases align to TRBD1. CDR3 size: 17 residues. V was clipped by 4 bases and J by 3 bases; unmatched bases: 4. Germline CDR1 is MNHNS and CDR2 is SASEGT. The CDR3 DNA is TGTGCCAGCAGTGGGGGACAGGGGGCTGATGGGGCCAACGTCCTGACTTTC. Its protein is CASSGGQGADGANVLTF.

The chain employs TRBV9 and TRBJ2-7, with 7 bases fitting TRBD1. CDR1 SGDLS and CDR2 YYNGEE come from the germline V gene. The trim removed 4 bases at V and 3 bases at J, leaving 10 bases unmatched. The CDR3 has 15 amino acids. The CDR3 DNA is TGTGCCAGCAGCCCGAGGGGACAGTCCTTCTACGAGCAGTACTTC. This gives the protein CASSPRGQSFYEQYF.

V is TRBV29-1 and J is TRBJ1-2; 8 nucleotides align to TRBD1. Germline trimming cut 6 bases from V and 4 bases from J; bases unmatched to any gene: 10. In germline, CDR1 is SQVTM, CDR2 ANQGSEA. CDR3 length: 14 amino acids. CDR3 DNA sequence: TGCAGCGTCACGGCCGGACAGGGCATCTATGGCTACACCTTC. This codes for CSVTAGQGIYGYTF.

The V gene is TRBV20-1, the J gene TRBJ2-1; perhaps TRBD1 as D (6 bases). CDR1 DFQATT and CDR2 SNEGSKA come from the germline V gene (reference sequence). The V and J ends lost 3 bases and 6 bases respectively, with 6 bases between them. The CDR3 runs to 11 residues. CDR3 DNA sequence: TGCAGTGCTAGCAGGGGCAATGAGCAGTTCTTC. Residues: CSASRGNEQFF.

The gene calls are TRBV11-2 and TRBJ1-1; the D is unclear. This CDR3 has 17 amino acids. Trimming shortened V by 0 bases and J by 3 bases, and 17 bases separated the two germline ends. Germline-derived CDR1 and CDR2 are SGHAT and FQNNGV. CDR3 nucleotide sequence: TGTGCCAGCAGCTTAGACCCTCTGGGTGGAGGAGACACTGAAGCTTTCTTT. This encodes CASSLDPLGGGDTEAFF.

In DNA form, the CDR3 reads TGTGCCATCAGTGACGGACAGGGTACTCTATTCGGGAACACTGAAGCTTTCTTT. Its protein product is CAISDGQGTLFGNTEAFF. The chain combines TRBV10-3 with TRBJ1-1; TRBD1 matches at 8 bases. Looked up from germline, CDR1 is ENHRY and CDR2 is SYGVKD. The CDR3 consists of 18 residues. V lost 3 bases and J lost 1; bases outside the gene matches: 13.

The chain couples TRBV18 to TRBJ2-7; D might be TRBD2 (5 bases). V lost 2 bases and J 6 bases, leaving 14 bases between the germline ends. CDR3 length: 14 amino acids. Germline CDR1 KGHSH, CDR2 LQKENI. The DNA for the CDR3 is TGTGCCAGCTCACCATTACATACTAGTGTCGAGCAGTACTTC. Residues: CASSPLHTSVEQYF.

The chain has TRBV7-2 and TRBJ2-2, with 7 bases aligning to TRBD2. Looked up from germline, CDR1 is SGHTA and CDR2 is FQGNSA. J gave up 6 bases and V 6 bases, and 10 bases lay outside the gene matches. The CDR3 has 15 amino acids. The CDR3 sequence: CASRPGGGVSGELFF. The CDR3 DNA reads as TGTGCCAGCAGGCCGGGGGGAGGGGTATCCGGGGAGCTGTTTTTT. Full variable domain (remainder filled in from reference TRBV7-2 and TRBJ2-2): GAGVSQSPSNKVTEKGKDVELRCDPISGHTALYWYRQSLGQGLEFLIYFQGNSAPDKSGLPSDRFSAERTGGSVSTLTIQRTQQEDSAVYLCASRPGGGVSGELFFGEGSRLTVL.

The chain recombines TRBV7-6 with TRBJ2-3; 12 bases fit TRBD2. This CDR3 is built from 16 residues. Germline-derived CDR1 and CDR2 are SGHVS and FNYEAQ. V lost 2 bases, J lost 2 bases, and 2 bases stayed unmatched. The DNA of the CDR3 is TGTGCCAGCAGCTTACGACTAGCGGGGGTCACAGATACGCAGTATTTT. This translates into CASSLRLAGVTDTQYF.

The sample holds one count of this clone. V gene TRBV3-1 (or the pseudogene TRBV3-2) combines with J gene TRBJ2-5; 8 positions agree with TRBD1. Per the germline V gene, CDR1 is LGHDT and CDR2 is YNNKEL (reference sequence). V was pared by 3 bases and J by 4 bases, with 10 bases of the junction left unmatched. The CDR3 is made up of 16 amino acids. The CDR3 DNA is TGTGCCAGCAGCCATCGTAACCGGGACAGGCGAGAGACCCAGTACTTC. Its translation is CASSHRNRDRRETQYF.

This clone was detected a few times. The V call is TRBV18, the J call TRBJ1-1; D unclear. The V gene's germline CDR1 is KGHSH and CDR2 LQKENI. This CDR3 has 13 residues. V was trimmed by 3 bases and J by 4 bases, leaving 9 bases between them. The CDR3 is CASSPVLSTEAFF. The DNA of the CDR3 is TGTGCCAGCTCACCCGTCCTAAGCACTGAAGCTTTCTTT.

V is TRBV7-9 and J is TRBJ2-5; D call uncertain. The germline V gene encodes CDR1 SEHNR and CDR2 FQNEAQ (reference sequence). The germline V and J ends were trimmed by 2 bases and 5 bases, with 3 bases remaining between them. The CDR3 contains 11 residues. The CDR3 sequence: CASSLSETQYF. For the CDR3, the DNA is TGTGCCAGCAGCTTAAGCGAGACCCAGTACTTC. Looking up the rest from reference TRBV7-9 and TRBJ2-5 gives the full variable domain: DTGVSQNPRHKITKRGQNVTFRCDPISEHNRLYWYRQTLGQGPEFLTYFQNEAQLEKSRLLSDRFSAERPKGSFSTLEIQRTEQGDSAMYLCASSLSETQYFGPGTRLLVL.

The chain recombines TRBV20-1 with TRBJ1-1; 9 bases fit TRBD1. The CDR3 has 11 amino acids. Germline CDR1 reads DFQATT; CDR2 reads SNEGSKA (reference sequence). Losses at the gene ends were 6 bases for V and 11 bases for J; bases not matched to a gene: 7. The chain's CDR3 is CSARTGVDAFF. The DNA of the CDR3 is TGCAGTGCAAGGACAGGGGTTGACGCTTTCTTT.

This chain links TRBV27 with TRBJ2-2; TRBD2 might be the D (5 bases). Looked up from germline, CDR1 is MNHEY and CDR2 is SMNVEV (reference sequence). The CDR3 spans 13 residues. Between the trimmed V and J ends, which lost 3 bases and 6 bases, there was a span of 8 bases. CDR3 DNA sequence: TGTGCCAGCAGTTTTCGGGGTCCCGGGGAGCTGTTTTTT. The encoded protein is CASSFRGPGELFF.

The chain employs TRBV4-1 and TRBJ1-2; no firm D call. V was trimmed by 2 bases and J by 8 bases, leaving 18 bases between them. Germline CDR1 is MGHRA and CDR2 is YSYEKL. CDR3 length equals 15 residues. The CDR3 sequence is CASSQPRTAREGYTF. The CDR3 DNA reads TGCGCCAGCAGCCAACCAAGGACCGCCCGGGAGGGCTACACCTTC.

The gene calls are TRBV7-6 and TRBJ2-3; 13 bases align to TRBD2. The CDR3 has 16 residues. The germline CDR1 and CDR2 sequences are SGHVS and FNYEAQ. The V gene end was trimmed by 4 bases and the J gene end by 3 bases; junction bases not matched to a gene: 4. CDR3 in amino acids: CASSSTSGGVTDTQYF. CDR3 bases: TGTGCCAGCAGCTCTACTAGCGGGGGGGTAACAGATACGCAGTATTTT.

This clone showed up just once. The CDR3 protein is CASSPSTNTEAFF. The CDR3 DNA sequence: TGTGCCAGTAGCCCTAGTACGAACACTGAAGCTTTCTTT. The chain links TRBV19 to TRBJ1-1; D remains unclear. The germline gives CDR1 LNHDA, CDR2 SQIVND (reference sequence). Between the trimmed V and J ends, which lost 6 bases and 1 base, there was a span of 9 bases. This CDR3 is 13 amino acids long.

The chain carries TRBV27 and TRBJ1-1, with D possibly matching TRBD1 (6 bases). Between the trimmed V and J ends, which lost 5 bases and 1 base, there was a span of 14 bases. Germline V gene lookup returns CDR1 MNHEY and CDR2 SMNVEV (reference sequence). The CDR3 is 15 amino acids. CDR3 DNA sequence: TGTGCCAGCAGTCCGTACCCGGGACAGAACACTGAAGCTTTCTTT. Translation gives CASSPYPGQNTEAFF.

The chain combines TRBV5-8 with TRBJ1-1, with D perhaps matching TRBD1 (5 bases). Looked up from germline, CDR1 is SGHTS and CDR2 is YDEGEE. The CDR3 loop spans 15 amino acids. Trimming shortened V by 0 bases and J by 4 bases, and 13 bases separated the two germline ends. The DNA of the CDR3 is TGTGCCAGCAGCTTGGCCGGCCGGGGGGGCACTGAAGCTTTCTTT. This translates into CASSLAGRGGTEAFF.

The V and J genes are TRBV3-1 (or the pseudogene TRBV3-2) and TRBJ1-1; D ambiguous. V was shortened by 0 bases and J by 1 base, with 6 bases between the two germline ends. The CDR3 consists of 14 residues. The germline V gene has CDR1 LGHDT and CDR2 YNNKEL (reference sequence). CDR3: CASSQDGRNTEAFF. CDR3 DNA sequence: TGTGCCAGCAGCCAAGATGGGAGGAACACTGAAGCTTTCTTT.